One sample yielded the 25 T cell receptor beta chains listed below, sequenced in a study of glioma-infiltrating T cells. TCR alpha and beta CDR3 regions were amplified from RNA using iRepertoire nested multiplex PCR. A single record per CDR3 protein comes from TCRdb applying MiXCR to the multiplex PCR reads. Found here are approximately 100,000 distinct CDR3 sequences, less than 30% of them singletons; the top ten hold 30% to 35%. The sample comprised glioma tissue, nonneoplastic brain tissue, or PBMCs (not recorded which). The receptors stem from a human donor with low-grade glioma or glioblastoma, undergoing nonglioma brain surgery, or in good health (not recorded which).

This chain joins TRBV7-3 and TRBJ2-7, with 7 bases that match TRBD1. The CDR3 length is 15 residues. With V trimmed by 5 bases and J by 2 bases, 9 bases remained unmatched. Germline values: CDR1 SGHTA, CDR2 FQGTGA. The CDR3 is CASSLDRVRTYEQYF. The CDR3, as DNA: TGTGCCAGCAGCCTCGACAGGGTTAGGACCTACGAGCAGTACTTC.

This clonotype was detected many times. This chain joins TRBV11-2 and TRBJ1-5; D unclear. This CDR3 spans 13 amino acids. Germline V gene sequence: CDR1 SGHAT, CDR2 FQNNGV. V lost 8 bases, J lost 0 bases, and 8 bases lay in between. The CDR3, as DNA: TGTGCCAGCCGGTCATATAGCAATCAGCCCCAGCATTTT. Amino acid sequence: CASRSYSNQPQHF.

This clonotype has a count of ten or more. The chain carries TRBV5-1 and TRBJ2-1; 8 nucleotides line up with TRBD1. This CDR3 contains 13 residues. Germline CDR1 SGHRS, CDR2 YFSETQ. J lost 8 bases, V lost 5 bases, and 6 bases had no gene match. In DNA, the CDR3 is TGCGCCAGCAGTCCGCAGGGGGCAGATGAGCAGTTCTTC. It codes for CASSPQGADEQFF. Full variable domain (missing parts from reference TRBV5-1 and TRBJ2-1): KAGVTQTPRYLIKTRGQQVTLSCSPISGHRSVSWYQQTPGQGLQFLFEYFSETQRNKGNFPGRFSGRQFSNSRSEMNVSTLELGDSALYLCASSPQGADEQFFGPGTRLTVL.

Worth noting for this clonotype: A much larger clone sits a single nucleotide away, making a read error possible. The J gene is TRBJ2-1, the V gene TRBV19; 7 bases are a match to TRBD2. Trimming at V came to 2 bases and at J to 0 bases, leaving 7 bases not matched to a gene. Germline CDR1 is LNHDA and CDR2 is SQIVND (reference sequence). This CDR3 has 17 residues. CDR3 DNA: TGTGCCAGTAGTATAACGGGAGCGGGAAGCTCCTACAATGAGCAGTTCTTC. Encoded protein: CASSITGAGSSYNEQFF.

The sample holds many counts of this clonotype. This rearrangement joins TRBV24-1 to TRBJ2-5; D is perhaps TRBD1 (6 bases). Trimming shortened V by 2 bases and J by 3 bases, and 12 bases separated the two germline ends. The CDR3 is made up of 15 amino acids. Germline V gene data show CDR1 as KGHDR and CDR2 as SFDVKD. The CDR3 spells CATSDSSWTEETQYF. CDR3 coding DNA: TGTGCCACCAGTGATTCCTCATGGACAGAAGAGACCCAGTACTTC.

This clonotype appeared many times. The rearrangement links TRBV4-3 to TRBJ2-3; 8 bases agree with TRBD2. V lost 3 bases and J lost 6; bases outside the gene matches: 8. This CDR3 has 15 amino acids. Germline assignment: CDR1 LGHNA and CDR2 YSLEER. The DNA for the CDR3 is TGCGCCAGCAGCCAGCTCGGGGGGGGTGAGGATACGCAGTATTTT. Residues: CASSQLGGGEDTQYF.

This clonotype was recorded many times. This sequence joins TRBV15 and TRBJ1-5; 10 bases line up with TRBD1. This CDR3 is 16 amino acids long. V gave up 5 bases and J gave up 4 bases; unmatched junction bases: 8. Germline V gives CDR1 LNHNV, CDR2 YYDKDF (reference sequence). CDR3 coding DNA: TGTGCCACCAGCGTGACAGGGGGCGCGGGGAATCAGCCCCAGCATTTT. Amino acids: CATSVTGGAGNQPQHF.

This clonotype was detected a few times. The CDR3 region is CASSDSEEREGYEQYF. Written as DNA, the CDR3 is TGCGCCAGCAGCGATTCCGAAGAGCGGGAGGGCTACGAGCAGTACTTC. The chain links TRBV5-1 to TRBJ2-7; 10 bases are a match to TRBD2. J lost 3 bases, V lost 4 bases, and 10 bases had no gene match. The CDR3 totals 16 residues. Germline V gene data show CDR1 as SGHRS and CDR2 as YFSETQ.

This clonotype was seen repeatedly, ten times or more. CDR3 sequence: CSVRNQPQHF. As DNA, the CDR3 is TGCAGCGTTAGGAATCAGCCCCAGCATTTT. The rearrangement uses TRBV29-1 and TRBJ1-5; no firm D call. Trimming removed 5 bases from V and 4 bases from J, with 3 bases in between. The CDR3 covers 10 residues. Germline V CDR1 and CDR2: SQVTM, ANQGSEA.

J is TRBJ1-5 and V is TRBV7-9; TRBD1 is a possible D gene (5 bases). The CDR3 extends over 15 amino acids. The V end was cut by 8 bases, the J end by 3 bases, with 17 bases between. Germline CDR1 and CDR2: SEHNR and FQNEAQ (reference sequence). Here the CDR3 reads CASAPGDSDNQPQHF. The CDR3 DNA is TGTGCCAGCGCTCCCGGGGACTCGGACAATCAGCCCCAGCATTTT.

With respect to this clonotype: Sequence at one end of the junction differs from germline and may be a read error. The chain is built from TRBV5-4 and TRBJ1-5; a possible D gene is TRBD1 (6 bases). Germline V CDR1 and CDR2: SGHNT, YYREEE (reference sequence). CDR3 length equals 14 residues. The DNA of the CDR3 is TGTGCCAGCTCACGGCGGGGGGGCAACCAGCCCCAGCATTTT. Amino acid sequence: CASSRRGGNQPQHF.

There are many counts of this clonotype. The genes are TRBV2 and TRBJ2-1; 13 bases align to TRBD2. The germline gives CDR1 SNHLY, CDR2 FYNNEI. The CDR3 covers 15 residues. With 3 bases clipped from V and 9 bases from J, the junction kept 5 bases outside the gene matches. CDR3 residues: CASSETSGRSSEQFF. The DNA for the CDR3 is TGTGCCAGCAGTGAGACTAGCGGGAGGTCTAGTGAGCAGTTCTTC.

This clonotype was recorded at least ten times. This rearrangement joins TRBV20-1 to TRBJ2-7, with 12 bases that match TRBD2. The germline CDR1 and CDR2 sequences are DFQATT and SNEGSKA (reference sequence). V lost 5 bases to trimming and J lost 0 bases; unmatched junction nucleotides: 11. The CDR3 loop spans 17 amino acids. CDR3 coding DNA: TGCAGTGCTGGGGGGTTGACTAGCGGGAGCAACTCCTACGAGCAGTACTTC. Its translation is CSAGGLTSGSNSYEQYF.

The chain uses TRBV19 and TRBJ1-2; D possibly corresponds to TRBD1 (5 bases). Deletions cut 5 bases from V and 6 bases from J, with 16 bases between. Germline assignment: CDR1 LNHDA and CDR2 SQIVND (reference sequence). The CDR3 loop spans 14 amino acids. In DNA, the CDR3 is TGTGCCAGTAGTGAACGGGGCAGGTTTGATGGCTACACCTTC. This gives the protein CASSERGRFDGYTF.

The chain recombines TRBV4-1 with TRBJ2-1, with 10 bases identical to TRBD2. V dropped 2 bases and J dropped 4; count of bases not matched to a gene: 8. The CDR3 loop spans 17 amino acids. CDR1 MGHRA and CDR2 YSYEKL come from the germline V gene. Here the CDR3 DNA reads TGCGCCAGCAGCCAATCAAAAGCGGGGGGGGGATACAATGAGCAGTTCTTC. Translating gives CASSQSKAGGGYNEQFF.

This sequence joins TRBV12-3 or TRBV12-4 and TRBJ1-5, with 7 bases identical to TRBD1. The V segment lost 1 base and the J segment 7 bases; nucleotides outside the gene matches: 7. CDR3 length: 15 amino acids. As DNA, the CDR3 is TGTGCCAGCAGTTTAGAGGCAGGGGGAATACAGCCCCAGCATTTT. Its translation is CASSLEAGGIQPQHF.

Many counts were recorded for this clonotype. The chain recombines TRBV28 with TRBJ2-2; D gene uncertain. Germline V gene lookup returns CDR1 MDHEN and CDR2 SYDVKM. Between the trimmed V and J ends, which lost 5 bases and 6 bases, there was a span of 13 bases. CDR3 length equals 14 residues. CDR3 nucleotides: TGTGCCAGCAGTCCGGCGCGCTGGGCCGGGGAGCTGTTTTTT. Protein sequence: CASSPARWAGELFF.

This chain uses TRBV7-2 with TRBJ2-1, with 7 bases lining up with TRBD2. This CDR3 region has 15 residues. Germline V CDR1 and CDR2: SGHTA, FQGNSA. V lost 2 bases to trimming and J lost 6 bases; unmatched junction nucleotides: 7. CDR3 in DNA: TGTGCCAGCAGCTTAAGGCGCGGGAGCTCCAATGAGCAGTTCTTC. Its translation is CASSLRRGSSNEQFF.

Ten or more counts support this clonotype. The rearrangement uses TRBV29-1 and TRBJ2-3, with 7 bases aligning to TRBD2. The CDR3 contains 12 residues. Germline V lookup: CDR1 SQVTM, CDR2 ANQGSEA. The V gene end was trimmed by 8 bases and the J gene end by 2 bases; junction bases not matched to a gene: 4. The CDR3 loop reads CSLAGYTDTQYF. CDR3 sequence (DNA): TGCAGCTTAGCGGGTTACACAGATACGCAGTATTTT.

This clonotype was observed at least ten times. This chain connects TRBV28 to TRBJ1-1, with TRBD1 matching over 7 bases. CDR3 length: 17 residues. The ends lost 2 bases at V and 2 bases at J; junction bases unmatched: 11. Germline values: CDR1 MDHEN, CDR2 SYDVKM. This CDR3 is CASSLRQGPPVNTEAFF. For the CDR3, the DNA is TGTGCCAGCAGTTTACGACAGGGTCCGCCCGTCAACACTGAAGCTTTCTTT.

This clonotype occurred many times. CDR3: CASSRNTIRETQYF. CDR3 DNA sequence: TGCGCCAGCAGCCGTAATACGATCCGAGAGACCCAGTACTTC. The J gene is TRBJ2-5, the V gene TRBV5-1; D not resolved. V was shortened by 4 bases and J by 4 bases, with 14 bases between the two germline ends. The CDR3 is 14 residues long. Germline-derived CDR1 and CDR2 are SGHRS and YFSETQ.

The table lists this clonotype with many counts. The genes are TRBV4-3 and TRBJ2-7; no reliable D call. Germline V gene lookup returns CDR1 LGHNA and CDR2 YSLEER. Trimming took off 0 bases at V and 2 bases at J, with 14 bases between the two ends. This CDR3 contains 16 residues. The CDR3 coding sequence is TGCGCCAGCAGCCAAGAGTTTGGTTTCCGTGCCTACGAGCAGTACTTC. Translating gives CASSQEFGFRAYEQYF.

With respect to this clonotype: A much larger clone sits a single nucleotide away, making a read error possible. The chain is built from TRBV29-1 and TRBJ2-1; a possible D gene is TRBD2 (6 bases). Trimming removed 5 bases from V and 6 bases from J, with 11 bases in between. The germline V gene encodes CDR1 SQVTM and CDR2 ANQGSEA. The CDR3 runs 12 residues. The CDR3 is CSVKGGGNEQFF. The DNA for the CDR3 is TGCAGCGTTAAGGGAGGTGGCAATGAGCAGTTCTTC.

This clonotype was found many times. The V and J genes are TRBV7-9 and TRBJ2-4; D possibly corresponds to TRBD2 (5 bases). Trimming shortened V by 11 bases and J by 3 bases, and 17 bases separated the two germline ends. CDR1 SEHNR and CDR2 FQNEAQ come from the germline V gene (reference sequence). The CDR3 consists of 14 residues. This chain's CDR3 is CASSGEFSKNIQYF. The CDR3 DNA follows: TGTGCCTCCAGTGGGGAGTTTAGCAAAAACATTCAGTACTTC.

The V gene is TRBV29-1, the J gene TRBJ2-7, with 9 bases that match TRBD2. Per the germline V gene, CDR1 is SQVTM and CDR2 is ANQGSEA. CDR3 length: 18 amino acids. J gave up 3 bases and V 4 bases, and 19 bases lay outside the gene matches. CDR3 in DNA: TGCAGCGTTGTTCCCGGGGGATGGCGGGAGGGCCTGTTCTACGAGCAGTACTTC. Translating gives CSVVPGGWREGLFYEQYF.